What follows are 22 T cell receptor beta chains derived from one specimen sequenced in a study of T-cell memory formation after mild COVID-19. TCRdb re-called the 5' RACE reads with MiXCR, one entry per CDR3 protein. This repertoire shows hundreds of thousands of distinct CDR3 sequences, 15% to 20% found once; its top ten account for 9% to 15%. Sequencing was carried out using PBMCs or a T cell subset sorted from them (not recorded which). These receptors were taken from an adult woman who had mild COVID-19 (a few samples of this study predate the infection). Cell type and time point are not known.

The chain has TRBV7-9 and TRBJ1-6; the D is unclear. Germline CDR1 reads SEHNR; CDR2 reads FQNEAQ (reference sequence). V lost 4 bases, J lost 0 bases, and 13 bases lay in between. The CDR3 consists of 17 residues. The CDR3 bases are TGTGCCAGCAGCTGGACGGTAGGAAGCTCCTATAATTCACCCCTCCACTTT. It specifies CASSWTVGSSYNSPLHF.

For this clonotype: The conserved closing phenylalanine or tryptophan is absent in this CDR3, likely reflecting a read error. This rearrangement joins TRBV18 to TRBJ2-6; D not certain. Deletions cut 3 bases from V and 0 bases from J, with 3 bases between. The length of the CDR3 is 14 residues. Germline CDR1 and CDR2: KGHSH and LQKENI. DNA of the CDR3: TGTGCCAGCTCACCCGGCTCTGGGGCCAACGTCCTGACTTTA. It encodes CASSPGSGANVLTL.

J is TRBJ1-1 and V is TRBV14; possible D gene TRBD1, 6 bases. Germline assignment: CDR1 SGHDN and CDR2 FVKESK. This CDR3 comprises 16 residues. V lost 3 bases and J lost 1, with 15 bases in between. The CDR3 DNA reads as TGTGCCAGCAGCCAGGACAGATATACTCCGAACACTGAAGCTTTCTTT. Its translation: CASSQDRYTPNTEAFF.

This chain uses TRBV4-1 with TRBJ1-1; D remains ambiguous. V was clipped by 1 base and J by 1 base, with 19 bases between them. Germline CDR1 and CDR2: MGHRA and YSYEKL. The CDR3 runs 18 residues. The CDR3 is CASSQVAGIIGENTEAFF. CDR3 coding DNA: TGCGCCAGCAGCCAAGTCGCGGGCATAATTGGTGAGAACACTGAAGCTTTCTTT.

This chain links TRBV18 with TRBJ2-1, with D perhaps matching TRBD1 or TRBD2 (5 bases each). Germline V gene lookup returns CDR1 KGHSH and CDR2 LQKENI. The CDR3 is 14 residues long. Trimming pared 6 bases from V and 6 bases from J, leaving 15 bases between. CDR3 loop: CASSSGTKGNEQFF. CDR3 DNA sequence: TGTGCCAGCTCGTCCGGGACCAAGGGCAATGAGCAGTTCTTC.

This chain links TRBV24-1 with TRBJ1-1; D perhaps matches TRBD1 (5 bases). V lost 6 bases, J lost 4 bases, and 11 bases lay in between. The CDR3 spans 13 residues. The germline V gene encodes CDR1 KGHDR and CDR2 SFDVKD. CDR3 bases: TGTGCCACCAGTCGGCAGGGAGGCACTGAAGCTTTCTTT. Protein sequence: CATSRQGGTEAFF.

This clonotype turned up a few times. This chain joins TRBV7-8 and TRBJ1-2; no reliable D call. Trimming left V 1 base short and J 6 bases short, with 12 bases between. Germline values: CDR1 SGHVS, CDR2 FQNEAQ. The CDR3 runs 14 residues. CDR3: CASSLEGAADGYTF. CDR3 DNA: TGTGCCAGCAGCTTAGAAGGTGCTGCGGATGGCTACACCTTC.

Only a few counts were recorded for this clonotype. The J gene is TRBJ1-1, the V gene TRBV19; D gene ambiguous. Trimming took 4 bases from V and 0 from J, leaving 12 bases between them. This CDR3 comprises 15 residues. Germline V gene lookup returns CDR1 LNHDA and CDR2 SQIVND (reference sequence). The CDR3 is CASSTPTRMNTEAFF. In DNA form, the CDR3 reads TGTGCCAGTAGTACCCCGACAAGAATGAACACTGAAGCTTTCTTT. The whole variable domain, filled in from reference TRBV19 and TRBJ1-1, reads DGGITQSPKYLFRKEGQNVTLSCEQNLNHDAMYWYRQDPGQGLRLIYYSQIVNDFQKGDIAEGYSVSREKKESFPLTVTSAQKNPTAFYLCASSTPTRMNTEAFFGQGTRLTVV.

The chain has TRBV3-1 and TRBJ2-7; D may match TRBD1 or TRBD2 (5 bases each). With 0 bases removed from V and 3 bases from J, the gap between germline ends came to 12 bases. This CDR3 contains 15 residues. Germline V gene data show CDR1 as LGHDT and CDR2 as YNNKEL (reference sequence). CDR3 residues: CASSQDPGPSYEQYF. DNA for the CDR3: TGTGCCAGCAGCCAAGATCCGGGACCGAGCTACGAGCAGTACTTC.

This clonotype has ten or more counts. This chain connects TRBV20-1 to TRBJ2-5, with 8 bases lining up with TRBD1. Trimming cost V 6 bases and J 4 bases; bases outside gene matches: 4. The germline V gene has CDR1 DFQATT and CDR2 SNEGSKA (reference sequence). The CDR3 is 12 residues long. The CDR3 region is CSAEGQAETQYF. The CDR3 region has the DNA TGCAGTGCCGAGGGACAGGCAGAGACCCAGTACTTC.

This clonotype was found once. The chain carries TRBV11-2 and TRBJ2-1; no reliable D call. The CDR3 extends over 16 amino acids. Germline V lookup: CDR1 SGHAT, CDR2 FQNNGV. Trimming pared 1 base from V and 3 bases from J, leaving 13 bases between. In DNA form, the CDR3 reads TGTGCCAGCAGCTTAGTGTCGGCGAGAGGCTACAATGAGCAGTTCTTC. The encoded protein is CASSLVSARGYNEQFF.

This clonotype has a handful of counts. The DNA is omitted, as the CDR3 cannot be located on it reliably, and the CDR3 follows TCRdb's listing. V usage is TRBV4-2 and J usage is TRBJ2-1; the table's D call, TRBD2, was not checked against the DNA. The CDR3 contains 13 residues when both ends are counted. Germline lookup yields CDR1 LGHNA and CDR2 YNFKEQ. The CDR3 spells CASSQVAGGSLFF.

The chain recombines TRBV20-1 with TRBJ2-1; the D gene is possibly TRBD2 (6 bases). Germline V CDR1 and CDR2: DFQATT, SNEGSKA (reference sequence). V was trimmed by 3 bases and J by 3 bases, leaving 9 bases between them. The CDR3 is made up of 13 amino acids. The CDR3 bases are TGCAGTGCTAGTAGGCGGGACTACAATGAGCAGTTCTTC. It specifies CSASRRDYNEQFF.

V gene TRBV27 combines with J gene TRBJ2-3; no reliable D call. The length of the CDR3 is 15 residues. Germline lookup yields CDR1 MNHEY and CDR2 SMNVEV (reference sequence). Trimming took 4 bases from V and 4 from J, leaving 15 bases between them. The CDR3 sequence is CASSSRNKLADTQYF. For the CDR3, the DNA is TGTGCCAGCAGTTCTAGGAATAAATTGGCAGATACGCAGTATTTT.

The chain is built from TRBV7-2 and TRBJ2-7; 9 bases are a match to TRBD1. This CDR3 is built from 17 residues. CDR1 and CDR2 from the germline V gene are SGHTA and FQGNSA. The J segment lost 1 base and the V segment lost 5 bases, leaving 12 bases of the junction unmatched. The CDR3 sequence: CASSTRGAGQGSYEQYF. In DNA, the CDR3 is TGTGCCAGCAGCACGCGTGGGGCGGGACAGGGTTCCTACGAGCAGTACTTC.

The CDR3 region is CASRGRDSSYEQYF. The DNA of the CDR3 is TGTGCCAGCAGGGGACGGGACAGCTCCTACGAGCAGTACTTC. The V gene is TRBV6-2 or TRBV6-3, the J gene TRBJ2-7; TRBD1 matches at 7 bases. This CDR3 is built from 14 residues. Per germline, CDR1 MNHEY and CDR2 SVGEGT. J lost 0 bases, V lost 6 bases, and 5 bases had no gene match.

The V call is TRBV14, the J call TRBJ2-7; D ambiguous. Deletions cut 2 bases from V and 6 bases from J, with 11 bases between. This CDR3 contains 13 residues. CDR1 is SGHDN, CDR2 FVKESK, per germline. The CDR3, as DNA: TGTGCCAGCAGCCAAAACCCCACGAGCGAGCAGTACTTC. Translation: CASSQNPTSEQYF. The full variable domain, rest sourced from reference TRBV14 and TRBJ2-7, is EAGVTQFPSHSVIEKGQTVTLRCDPISGHDNLYWYRRVMGKEIKFLLHFVKESKQDESGMPNNRFLAERTGGTYSTLKVQPAELEDSGVYFCASSQNPTSEQYFGPGTRLTVT.

The CDR3 bases are TGTGCCAGCAGCCAAGACGCCTCCGTCCAGGGAACAGCCTACAATGAGCAGTTCTTC. Protein product: CASSQDASVQGTAYNEQFF. The rearrangement links TRBV3-1 to TRBJ2-1; a weak D match, TRBD1 (5 bases). Germline CDR1 reads LGHDT; CDR2 reads YNNKEL (reference sequence). The V gene lost 0 bases and the J gene lost 2 bases, with 20 bases spanning the gap. CDR3 length: 19 residues.

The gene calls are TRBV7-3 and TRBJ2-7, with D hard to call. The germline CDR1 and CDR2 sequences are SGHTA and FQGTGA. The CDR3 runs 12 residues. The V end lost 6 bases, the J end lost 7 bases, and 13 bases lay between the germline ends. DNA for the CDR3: TGTGCCAGCAGTACCGGGTTAGGTGAGCAGTACTTC. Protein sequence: CASSTGLGEQYF.

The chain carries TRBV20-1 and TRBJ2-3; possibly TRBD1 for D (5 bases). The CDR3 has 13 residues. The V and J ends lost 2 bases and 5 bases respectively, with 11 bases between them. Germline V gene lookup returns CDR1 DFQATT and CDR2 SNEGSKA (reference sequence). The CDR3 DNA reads TGCAGTGCTAGAAAAACAGGTGGAGATACGCAGTATTTT. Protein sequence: CSARKTGGDTQYF.

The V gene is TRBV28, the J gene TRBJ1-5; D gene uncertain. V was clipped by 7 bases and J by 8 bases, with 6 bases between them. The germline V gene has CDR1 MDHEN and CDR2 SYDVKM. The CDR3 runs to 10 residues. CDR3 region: CASNDKPQHF. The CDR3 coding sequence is TGTGCCAGCAACGATAAGCCCCAGCATTTT.

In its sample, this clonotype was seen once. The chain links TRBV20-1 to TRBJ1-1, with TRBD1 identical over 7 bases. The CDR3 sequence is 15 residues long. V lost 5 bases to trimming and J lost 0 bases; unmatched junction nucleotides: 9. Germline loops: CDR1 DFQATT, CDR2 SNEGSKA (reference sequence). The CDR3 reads CSAHFEGTVNTEAFF. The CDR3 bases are TGCAGTGCTCATTTCGAAGGGACAGTGAACACTGAAGCTTTCTTT.